Shown below are 32 T cell receptor beta chains from a single sample sequenced in a study of blood T cell repertoires in COVID-19. Some clones are missing from TCRdb's copy, which holds only in-frame ones; the method was immunoSEQ multiplex PCR. The data contain about 70,000 clones, around nine tenths of them singletons. The sequenced sample was peripheral blood. The receptors originated from a woman aged 80 or over with acute or convalescent COVID-19.

CDR3 in amino acids: CSASKGVDGNQPQHF. CDR3 nucleotide sequence: TGCAGTGCTAGTAAGGGAGTGGATGGCAATCAGCCCCAGCATTTT. The V call is TRBV20-1, the J call TRBJ1-5, with D uncertain. The CDR3 length is 15 residues. Trimming removed 3 bases at V and 2 bases at J, with 14 bases between. Germline CDR1 is DFQATT and CDR2 is SNEGSKA (reference sequence).

This clone was observed a single time. The gene calls are TRBV5-4 and TRBJ1-2; 7 nucleotides match TRBD1. Looked up from germline, CDR1 is SGHNT and CDR2 is YYREEE (reference sequence). The CDR3 has 16 amino acids. V lost 4 bases to trimming and J lost 4 bases; unmatched junction nucleotides: 13. CDR3 protein: CASSPQSEGAGYGYTF. The CDR3 nucleotides are TGTGCCAGCAGCCCCCAATCCGAGGGGGCTGGCTATGGCTACACCTTC.

The gene calls are TRBV7-2 and TRBJ2-7; 11 bases map to TRBD2. The CDR3 sequence is 16 residues long. The V gene end was trimmed by 5 bases and the J gene end by 2 bases; junction bases not matched to a gene: 8. Germline V gene sequence: CDR1 SGHTA, CDR2 FQGNSA. CDR3 sequence (DNA): TGTGCCAGCAGCCCCGGTAGCGGGAGGGCCCCCTACGAGCAGTACTTC. Translated: CASSPGSGRAPYEQYF.

The chain couples TRBV30 to TRBJ1-6, with 11 bases fitting TRBD1. The J segment lost 9 bases and the V segment lost 3 bases, leaving 4 bases of the junction unmatched. The CDR3 has 14 residues. The germline gives CDR1 GTSNPN, CDR2 SVGIG (reference sequence). The CDR3 spells CAWRSGTGGSPLHF. CDR3 DNA sequence: TGTGCCTGGAGGTCCGGGACAGGGGGTTCACCCCTCCACTTT.

The rearrangement uses TRBV28 and TRBJ1-6; the D is unclear. Trimming left V 6 bases short and J 9 bases short, with 12 bases between. Germline V gene data show CDR1 as MDHEN and CDR2 as SYDVKM. The CDR3 sequence is 13 residues long. The CDR3 bases are TGTGCCAGCAGCCCCAGTGGTCCTTCACCCCTCCACTTT. Its protein is CASSPSGPSPLHF. The full variable domain, its missing parts supplied by reference TRBV28 and TRBJ1-6, is DVKVTQSSRYLVKRTGEKVFLECVQDMDHENMFWYRQDPGLGLRLIYFSYDVKMKEKGDIPEGYSVSREKKERFSLILESASTNQTSMYLCASSPSGPSPLHFGNGTRLTVT.

The chain combines TRBV10-3 with TRBJ2-5; no clear D. There are 14 residues in the CDR3. Trimming took off 3 bases at V and 1 base at J, with 9 bases between the two ends. Germline V gene lookup returns CDR1 ENHRY and CDR2 SYGVKD. CDR3 region: CAISDSGPQETQYF. CDR3 coding DNA: TGTGCCATCAGTGATTCAGGTCCCCAAGAGACCCAGTACTTC.

This rearrangement joins TRBV29-1 to TRBJ1-2, with D perhaps matching TRBD1 (5 bases). Germline V gene data show CDR1 as SQVTM and CDR2 as ANQGSEA. V was trimmed by 4 bases and J by 2 bases, leaving 8 bases between them. The CDR3 length is 12 residues. CDR3 sequence (DNA): TGCAGCGTTGGACAGCAAAACTATGGCTACACCTTC. It yields the protein CSVGQQNYGYTF. Variable domain in full (rest from reference TRBV29-1 and TRBJ1-2): SAVISQKPSRDICQRGTSLTIQCQVDSQVTMMFWYRQQPGQSLTLIATANQGSEATYESGFVIDKFPISRPNLTFSTLTVSNMSPEDSSIYLCSVGQQNYGYTFGSGTRLTVV.

The chain recombines TRBV5-4 with TRBJ2-3; 9 positions agree with TRBD1. The CDR3 totals 16 residues. Germline V CDR1 and CDR2: SGHNT, YYREEE (reference sequence). V shed 2 bases, J shed 2 bases, and the junction held 6 bases outside the gene matches. This chain's CDR3 is CASSFGDRAYTDTQYF. In DNA form, the CDR3 reads TGTGCCAGCAGCTTCGGGGACAGGGCCTACACAGATACGCAGTATTTT.

The chain combines TRBV6-2 or TRBV6-3 with TRBJ1-1, with D possibly being TRBD1 (6 bases). V was shortened by 5 bases and J by 3 bases, with 16 bases between the two germline ends. CDR3 length equals 15 residues. CDR1 and CDR2 from the germline V gene are MNHEY and SVGEGT. DNA of the CDR3: TGTGCCAGCAGTCATACTCTGGGGGCCTACACTGAAGCTTTCTTT. It encodes CASSHTLGAYTEAFF.

The V gene is TRBV6-5, the J gene TRBJ1-4, with D tentatively TRBD1 (6 bases). Germline V CDR1 and CDR2: MNHEY, SVGAGI. The CDR3 has 13 amino acids. Trimming stripped 10 bases from V and 5 bases from J, with 14 bases between. CDR3 in amino acids: CATHGQNNEKLFF. CDR3 DNA sequence: TGTGCCACCCACGGACAGAACAATGAAAAACTGTTTTTT.

This clone was seen a few times. The chain uses TRBV2 and TRBJ2-5, with 9 bases fitting TRBD1. This CDR3 has 17 residues. Germline V CDR1 and CDR2: SNHLY, FYNNEI. The trim removed 1 base at V and 0 bases at J, leaving 6 bases unmatched. DNA for the CDR3: TGTGCCAGCAGTGAAGGAAGACAGGGGGGTAACCAAGAGACCCAGTACTTC. This gives the protein CASSEGRQGGNQETQYF. The full variable domain, with the rest looked up from reference TRBV2 and TRBJ2-5, is EPEVTQTPSHQVTQMGQEVILRCVPISNHLYFYWYRQILGQKVEFLVSFYNNEISEKSEIFDDQFSVERPDGSNFTLKIRSTKLEDSAMYFCASSEGRQGGNQETQYFGPGTRLLVL.

The rearrangement joins TRBV7-9 to TRBJ1-6; D gene unclear. V was shortened by 5 bases and J by 10 bases, with 12 bases between the two germline ends. The CDR3 totals 13 residues. Per germline, CDR1 SEHNR and CDR2 FQNEAQ (reference sequence). CDR3 protein: CASSPLDISPLHF. CDR3 sequence (DNA): TGTGCCAGCAGCCCCCTAGATATCTCACCCCTCCACTTT.

The chain links TRBV9 to TRBJ2-7; 8 bases align to TRBD1. V lost 4 bases and J lost 0; bases outside the gene matches: 9. This CDR3 is 16 amino acids long. Germline lookup yields CDR1 SGDLS and CDR2 YYNGEE. Here the CDR3 reads CASSSNQGTGSYEQYF. The CDR3 DNA is TGTGCCAGCAGCTCGAATCAGGGGACAGGCTCCTACGAGCAGTACTTC.

V and J are TRBV18 and TRBJ1-2; 7 nucleotides match TRBD1. CDR3 size: 17 residues. The V segment lost 6 bases and the J segment 0 bases; nucleotides outside the gene matches: 13. CDR1 and CDR2 from the germline V gene are KGHSH and LQKENI. The CDR3 reads CASSVVEGAGSNYGYTF. The CDR3 coding sequence is TGTGCCAGCTCCGTGGTTGAGGGGGCAGGATCTAACTATGGCTACACCTTC.

V is TRBV11-1 and J is TRBJ2-2; D is uncertain. V dropped 3 bases and J dropped 0 bases, with 8 bases sitting between them. Germline values: CDR1 SGHAT, CDR2 FQDESV (reference sequence). The CDR3 consists of 15 residues. CDR3 amino acids: CASSLADTNTGELFF. CDR3 bases: TGTGCCAGCAGCTTGGCCGACACGAACACCGGGGAGCTGTTTTTT.

V is TRBV6-5 and J is TRBJ1-5; D remains unclear. CDR1 is MNHEY and CDR2 is SVGAGI in the germline V gene. This CDR3 is built from 14 residues. Deletions cut 6 bases from V and 2 bases from J, with 11 bases between. In nucleotides, the CDR3 is TGTGCCAGCAGCTATGATCGTGGCAATCAGCCCCAGCATTTT. It yields the protein CASSYDRGNQPQHF.

The V and J genes are TRBV29-1 and TRBJ2-5; D may be TRBD1 (6 bases). The germline V gene encodes CDR1 SQVTM and CDR2 ANQGSEA. The CDR3 has 17 residues. V lost 5 bases to trimming and J lost 5 bases, with 27 bases between them. DNA for the CDR3: TGCAGCGTTTTTGGAACTGTTGACAATACCCAGGGGGAGACCCAGTACTTC. Translated, it gives CSVFGTVDNTQGETQYF.

The chain is built from TRBV6-5 and TRBJ1-5; perhaps TRBD1 as D (5 bases). The CDR3 contains 15 residues. Germline CDR1 and CDR2: MNHEY and SVGAGI. V lost 4 bases and J lost 2, with 12 bases in between. CDR3 amino acids: CASSLSGTGNQPQHF. The CDR3 nucleotides read TGTGCCAGCAGTTTGAGCGGGACCGGCAATCAGCCCCAGCATTTT.

This chain links TRBV5-6 with TRBJ1-4; 10 bases are a match to TRBD1. The CDR3 is 19 residues long. Germline V gene sequence: CDR1 SGHDT, CDR2 YYEEEE. The trim removed 0 bases at V and 5 bases at J, leaving 13 bases unmatched. The CDR3 spells CASSLAPDRGRSRNEKLFF. The CDR3 DNA sequence: TGTGCCAGCAGCTTGGCACCTGACAGGGGGCGAAGCCGAAATGAAAAACTGTTTTTT.

The V gene is TRBV11-2, the J gene TRBJ2-2, with 10 bases lining up with TRBD2. The CDR3 sequence is 19 residues long. The J segment lost 3 bases and the V segment lost 2 bases, leaving 12 bases of the junction unmatched. From germline, CDR1 is SGHAT and CDR2 FQNNGV. The CDR3 here is CASSLSMVSGTSDTGELFF. CDR3 coding DNA: TGTGCCAGCAGCTTATCAATGGTGTCCGGGACTAGCGACACCGGGGAGCTGTTTTTT.

The sample holds a few counts of this clone. The chain combines TRBV7-9 with TRBJ2-3; possible D gene TRBD1, 5 bases. V was clipped by 0 bases and J by 2 bases, with 9 bases between them. The CDR3 is 15 amino acids. Germline V gene sequence: CDR1 SEHNR, CDR2 FQNEAQ (reference sequence). The CDR3 DNA reads as TGTGCCAGCAGCTTAGCCTCACAGGACACAGATACGCAGTATTTT. Its protein is CASSLASQDTDTQYF.

The V gene is TRBV6-2 or TRBV6-3, the J gene TRBJ2-7; possibly TRBD2 for D (5 bases). The CDR3 loop spans 13 amino acids. The germline CDR1 and CDR2 sequences are MNHEY and SVGEGT. The V gene lost 3 bases and the J gene lost 3 bases, with 9 bases spanning the gap. Here the CDR3 reads CASSYERNYEQYF. As DNA, the CDR3 is TGTGCCAGCAGTTATGAGCGGAACTACGAGCAGTACTTC.

The J gene is TRBJ2-7, the V gene TRBV6-1, with 7 bases identical to TRBD1. Germline V gene data show CDR1 as MNHNS and CDR2 as SASEGT. This CDR3 region has 15 residues. V shed 0 bases, J shed 3 bases, and the junction held 5 bases outside the gene matches. The CDR3 nucleotides are TGTGCCAGCAGTGAAGCCGGGACAGCGTTCTACGAGCAGTACTTC. Translated: CASSEAGTAFYEQYF.

This CDR3 reads CASSFGRGSKAEAFF. The DNA of the CDR3 is TGTGCCAGTAGTTTCGGGAGGGGGTCGAAGGCTGAAGCTTTCTTT. The chain carries TRBV19 and TRBJ1-1; D possibly corresponds to TRBD1 (6 bases). The germline V gene encodes CDR1 LNHDA and CDR2 SQIVND (reference sequence). CDR3 size: 15 residues. The V end was cut by 5 bases, the J end by 6 bases, with 19 bases between.

The genes are TRBV10-1 and TRBJ2-1, with 9 bases matching TRBD1. The germline V gene encodes CDR1 WNHNN and CDR2 SYGVQD (reference sequence). This CDR3 contains 17 residues. With 3 bases clipped from V and 8 bases from J, the junction kept 14 bases outside the gene matches. CDR3 in amino acids: CASSEFGGTGRADEQFF. In nucleotides, the CDR3 is TGCGCCAGCAGTGAATTCGGAGGGACAGGGAGGGCAGATGAGCAGTTCTTC.

This chain joins TRBV4-1 and TRBJ2-7; 8 bases agree with TRBD1. V was pared by 4 bases and J by 2 bases, with 1 base of the junction left unmatched. Germline CDR1 MGHRA, CDR2 YSYEKL. This CDR3 is 13 amino acids long. The CDR3 DNA is TGCGCCAGCAGCCTACAGGGGGCCTACGAGCAGTACTTC. Translation: CASSLQGAYEQYF.

The rearrangement uses TRBV18 and TRBJ1-3; no definite D call. Trimming stripped 3 bases from V and 0 bases from J, with 12 bases between. Germline lookup yields CDR1 KGHSH and CDR2 LQKENI. CDR3 length: 16 amino acids. CDR3 in amino acids: CASSPVQFFSGNTIYF. CDR3 DNA: TGTGCCAGCTCACCGGTCCAGTTTTTCTCTGGAAACACCATATATTTT.

The V call is TRBV15, the J call TRBJ1-2; unclear D gene. V was trimmed by 1 base and J by 8 bases, leaving 17 bases between them. CDR3 length: 15 amino acids. Germline V CDR1 and CDR2: LNHNV, YYDKDF (reference sequence). The CDR3 region is CATSRGGATREGYTF. CDR3 sequence (DNA): TGTGCCACCAGCAGAGGAGGTGCCACCCGGGAAGGCTACACCTTC.

The V call is TRBV28, the J call TRBJ1-6, with D unclear. Germline CDR1 reads MDHEN; CDR2 reads SYDVKM. Trimming took off 9 bases at V and 3 bases at J, with 9 bases between the two ends. The CDR3 extends over 13 amino acids. CDR3 DNA sequence: TGTGCCAGTGATTCGGGCTATAATTCACCCCTCCACTTT. Translating gives CASDSGYNSPLHF.

V usage is TRBV20-1 and J usage is TRBJ1-1; tentatively, D is TRBD1 (5 bases). The CDR3 has 18 residues. Between the trimmed V and J ends, which lost 3 bases and 7 bases, there was a span of 30 bases. Germline CDR1 reads DFQATT; CDR2 reads SNEGSKA (reference sequence). In DNA form, the CDR3 reads TGCAGTGCTAGTTACCCCCCTTTCCCGGGACTTATGAGCAGTGAAGCTTTCTTT. Protein product: CSASYPPFPGLMSSEAFF.

The V gene is TRBV27, the J gene TRBJ1-6; the D gene is possibly TRBD1 (6 bases). Germline V CDR1 and CDR2: MNHEY, SMNVEV (reference sequence). The CDR3 consists of 18 residues. The V gene lost 0 bases and the J gene lost 9 bases, with 21 bases spanning the gap. The CDR3 sequence is CASSLSKSGRQGSSPLHF. CDR3 bases: TGTGCCAGCAGTTTATCGAAGTCCGGGCGTCAGGGGTCTTCACCCCTCCACTTT.

J is TRBJ2-1 and V is TRBV2, with TRBD2 identical over 10 bases. The CDR3 runs 15 residues. Germline trimming cut 4 bases from V and 2 bases from J; bases unmatched to any gene: 2. Per germline, CDR1 SNHLY and CDR2 FYNNEI. The CDR3, as DNA: TGTGCCAGCAGTGTTAGCGGGGGGACCTACAATGAGCAGTTCTTC. It encodes CASSVSGGTYNEQFF.